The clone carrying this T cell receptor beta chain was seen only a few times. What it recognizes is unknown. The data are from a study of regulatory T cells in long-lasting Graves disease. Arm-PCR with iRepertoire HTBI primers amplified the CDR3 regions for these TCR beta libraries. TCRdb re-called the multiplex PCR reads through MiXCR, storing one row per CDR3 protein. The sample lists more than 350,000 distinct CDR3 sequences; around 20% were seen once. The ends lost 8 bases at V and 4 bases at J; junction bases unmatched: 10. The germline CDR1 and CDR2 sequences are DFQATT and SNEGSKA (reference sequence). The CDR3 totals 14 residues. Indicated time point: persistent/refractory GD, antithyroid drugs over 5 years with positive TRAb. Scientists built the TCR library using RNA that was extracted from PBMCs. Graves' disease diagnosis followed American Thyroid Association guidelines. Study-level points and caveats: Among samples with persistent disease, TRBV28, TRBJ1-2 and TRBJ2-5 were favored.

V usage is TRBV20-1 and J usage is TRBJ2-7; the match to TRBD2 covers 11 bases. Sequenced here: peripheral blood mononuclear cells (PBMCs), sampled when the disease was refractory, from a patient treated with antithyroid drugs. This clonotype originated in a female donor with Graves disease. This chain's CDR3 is CSSDLTSGKYEQYF. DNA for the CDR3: TGCAGTTCCGACTTGACTAGCGGGAAGTACGAGCAGTACTTC.